Listed below are T cell receptor beta chains from one sample, sequenced in a study of cytomegalovirus exposure and HLA in healthy donors. Clones were read by immunoSEQ multiplex PCR, and TCRdb kept only the in-frame ones, dropping some. The sample lists under 200,000 clones, approximately 78% occurring once. The sequencing sample was made of PBMCs. The origin of the receptors is a girl aged 2 to 9 in good health and CMV-seropositive. The CDR3 runs from the conserved cysteine through the conserved F or W. D genes are given only for firm matches. Clone size is shown for a subset of rows, as once, few, many or a class of expanded clone.

>TRBV27|NA|TRBD2|TRBJ2-7
CASSLGAGGSYEQYF
TGTGCCAGCAGTTTGGGCGCGGGAGGGTCCTACGAGCAGTACTTC
>TRBV30|NA|TRBD1|TRBJ2-2
CAWTRRDRATGELFF
TGTGCCTGGACGCGCCGGGACAGGGCCACCGGGGAGCTGTTTTTT
>TRBV19|NA|TRBD1|TRBJ1-2
CASSPRTGGKGNYGYTF
TGTGCCAGTAGTCCGAGGACAGGGGGCAAAGGAAACTATGGCTACACCTTC
>TRBV18|once|NA|TRBJ2-3
CASSPGGSTDTQYF
TGTGCCAGCTCACCAGGCGGGAGCACAGATACGCAGTATTTT
>TRBV30|NA|NA|TRBJ2-7
CAWSVFREPYEQYF
TGTGCCTGGAGTGTATTTCGCGAACCCTACGAGCAGTACTTC
>TRBV5-1|NA|NA|TRBJ2-1
CATSDGSSYNEQFF
TGCGCCACCTCGGACGGGAGCTCCTACAATGAGCAGTTCTTC
>TRBV5-1|NA|TRBD1|TRBJ2-7
CASRIAGQGSSEQYF
TGCGCCAGCAGAATTGCGGGACAGGGATCTTCCGAGCAGTACTTC
>TRBV19|NA|TRBD2|TRBJ2-3
CASSQREGSTDTQYF
TGTGCCAGTAGCCAGCGGGAGGGTAGCACAGATACGCAGTATTTT
>TRBV6-5|NA|TRBD2|TRBJ2-7
CASSARLAGYEQYF
TGTGCCAGCAGTGCTAGACTAGCGGGTTACGAGCAGTACTTC
>TRBV18|NA|TRBD2|TRBJ2-1
CASSPSGTSVPNEQFF
TGTGCCAGCTCACCTTCCGGGACTAGCGTTCCTAATGAGCAGTTCTTC
>TRBV9|NA|NA|TRBJ2-2
CASSDPTGYNGELFF
TGTGCCAGCAGCGACCCCACAGGGTATAACGGGGAGCTGTTTTTT
>TRBV19|NA|NA|TRBJ2-7
CASSPGSVYEQYF
TGTGCCAGTAGTCCCGGGAGTGTTTACGAGCAGTACTTC
>TRBV7-6|NA|NA|TRBJ2-1
CASSLAWGSGPYNEQFF
TGTGCCAGCAGCTTAGCGTGGGGTAGCGGACCCTACAATGAGCAGTTCTTC
>TRBV30|NA|NA|TRBJ2-3
CAWERGRAFADTQYF
TGTGCCTGGGAGAGGGGGAGGGCCTTCGCAGATACGCAGTATTTT
>TRBV28|NA|TRBD1|TRBJ1-5
CASRPTGGSNQPQHF
TGTGCCAGCAGGCCAACAGGGGGTAGCAATCAGCCCCAGCATTTT
>TRBV2|NA|NA|TRBJ2-7
CASTLTTAGEQYF
TGTGCCAGCACCTTGACCACGGCGGGCGAGCAGTACTTC
>TRBV5-4|NA|TRBD1|TRBJ1-2
CASSWTGGYGYTF
TGTGCCAGCAGCTGGACAGGGGGCTATGGCTACACCTTC
>TRBV30|NA|TRBD1|TRBJ1-2
CAWSDTGGNGYTF
TGTGCCTGGAGCGATACAGGGGGCAATGGCTACACCTTC
>TRBV11-2|NA|NA|TRBJ2-3
CASSFRGSGVRPDTQYF
TGTGCCAGCAGCTTTAGAGGTTCCGGGGTCCGCCCAGATACGCAGTATTTT
>TRBV19|NA|NA|TRBJ2-5
CASSIRETQYF
TGTGCCAGTAGTATCCGGGAGACCCAGTACTTC
>TRBV4-1|few|NA|TRBJ2-2
CASSQAGGVGELFF
TGCGCCAGCAGCCAAGCTGGAGGGGTCGGGGAGCTGTTTTTT
>TRBV29-1|NA|TRBD1|TRBJ1-5
CSVIQGFDQPQHF
TGCAGCGTGATACAGGGGTTCGACCAGCCCCAGCATTTT
>TRBV9|NA|NA|TRBJ2-2
CASSRLGATGIYTGELFF
TGTGCCAGCAGCCGCCTTGGGGCCACAGGGATTTACACCGGGGAGCTGTTTTTT
>TRBV10-3|once|TRBD1|TRBJ2-2
CAISDARGQGVPNTGELFF
TGTGCCATCAGTGACGCACGCGGACAGGGCGTACCGAACACCGGGGAGCTGTTTTTT
>TRBV4-2|few|NA|TRBJ1-4
CASSQGGNEKLFF
TGTGCCAGCAGCCAGGGGGGTAATGAAAAACTGTTTTTT
>TRBV28|NA|TRBD1|TRBJ1-1
CASSVPGQGNTEAFF
TGTGCCAGCAGTGTGCCGGGACAGGGTAACACTGAAGCTTTCTTT
>TRBV9|NA|TRBD2|TRBJ2-3
CASSSSGIGTDTQYF
TGTGCCAGCAGTTCTAGCGGGATCGGCACAGATACGCAGTATTTT
>TRBV9|NA|TRBD2|TRBJ2-5
CASSAVGTSAQETQYF
TGTGCCAGCAGCGCCGTCGGGACTAGCGCCCAAGAGACCCAGTACTTC
>TRBV30|NA|TRBD1|TRBJ1-4
CAWRGLTGGDNEKLFF
TGTGCCTGGAGAGGTCTAACAGGGGGGGATAATGAAAAACTGTTTTTT
>TRBV5-4|once|TRBD1|TRBJ1-1
CASSMSGTGDTEAFF
TGTGCCAGCAGCATGTCCGGGACAGGGGACACTGAAGCTTTCTTT
>TRBV6-1|NA|TRBD1|TRBJ2-7
CASTPTGVSYEQYF
TGTGCCAGCACCCCAACAGGGGTAAGCTACGAGCAGTACTTC
>TRBV29-1|few|TRBD2|TRBJ2-5
CSVASGGQEAQYF
TGCAGCGTTGCTAGCGGGGGCCAAGAGGCCCAGTACTTC
>TRBV30|NA|TRBD1|TRBJ2-1
CAWSTTGYNEQFF
TGTGCCTGGAGCACGACAGGGTACAATGAGCAGTTCTTC
>TRBV18|NA|NA|TRBJ2-7
CASSSRSGPYEQYF
TGTGCCAGCTCTTCTAGGAGCGGACCTTACGAGCAGTACTTC
>TRBV10-3|NA|TRBD1|TRBJ2-1
CAISGGQGANNEQFF
TGTGCCATCAGTGGGGGACAGGGGGCAAACAATGAGCAGTTCTTC
>TRBV6-1|few|TRBD2|TRBJ2-1
CASSGLAGVVDEQFF
TGTGCCAGCAGTGGACTAGCGGGAGTAGTCGATGAGCAGTTCTTC
>TRBV7-7|NA|NA|TRBJ2-3
CASSLDTGTDTQYF
TGTGCTAGCAGCTTAGACACAGGCACAGATACGCAGTATTTT
>TRBV5-4|NA|NA|TRBJ2-7
CASSLGQVYEQYF
TGTGCCAGCAGCTTGGGACAGGTCTACGAGCAGTACTTC
>TRBV7-6|NA|TRBD2|TRBJ2-7
CASSPGGGSYEQYF
TGTGCCAGCAGCCCGGGGGGAGGATCGTACGAGCAGTACTTC
>TRBV7-9|NA|TRBD1|TRBJ1-4
CASSLAGQGWTNEKLFF
TGTGCCAGCAGCTTAGCGGGACAGGGCTGGACTAATGAAAAACTGTTTTTT
>TRBV29-1|NA|NA|TRBJ2-1
CSRRLYNEQFF
TGCAGTCGGAGACTGTACAATGAGCAGTTCTTC
>TRBV4-1|NA|NA|TRBJ2-1
CASSLVILNEQFF
TGCGCCAGCAGCCTAGTAATTCTCAATGAGCAGTTCTTC
>TRBV10-3|NA|NA|TRBJ2-1
CAISEVSGDNEQFF
TGTGCCATCAGTGAAGTTTCAGGGGACAATGAGCAGTTCTTC
>TRBV27|NA|NA|TRBJ1-1
CASSFSQDARAEAFF
TGTGCCAGCAGTTTTTCCCAGGATGCGAGAGCTGAAGCTTTCTTT
>TRBV6-1|NA|NA|TRBJ2-3
CASSLSSLADTQYF
TGTGCCAGCAGCCTCTCTAGTCTTGCAGATACGCAGTATTTT
>TRBV28|NA|TRBD2|TRBJ2-5
CASSPLGGAETQYF
TGTGCCAGCAGTCCCCTGGGAGGGGCAGAGACCCAGTACTTC
>TRBV2|once|TRBD1|TRBJ2-3
CASSEGGTAADTQYF
TGTGCCAGCAGTGAAGGAGGGACAGCCGCAGATACGCAGTATTTT
>TRBV7-9|NA|NA|TRBJ2-7
CASSLSPYEQYF
TGTGCCAGCAGCTTGAGTCCCTACGAGCAGTACTTC
>TRBV28|NA|TRBD2|TRBJ2-3
CASSPPSGRVGDTQYF
TGTGCCAGCAGTCCCCCTAGCGGGAGGGTAGGAGATACGCAGTATTTT
>TRBV2|NA|TRBD1|TRBJ1-3
CASSWGQGAGNTIYF
TGTGCCAGCAGTTGGGGACAGGGGGCTGGAAACACCATATATTTT